This entry lists 20 T cell receptor beta chains sequenced from one sample in a study of blood T cell repertoires in COVID-19. Sequencing was performed with immunoSEQ multiplex PCR; in TCRdb, only in-frame clones are kept and a portion is missing. Altogether over 200,000 clones are present, around 85% being singletons, with the ten largest covering about 19%. Sequencing was performed on PBMCs or T cells enriched from blood (not recorded which). The receptors here all came from a man aged 35 to 55 who had recovered from COVID-19.

The genes are TRBV27 and TRBJ1-6, with D uncertain. The V gene's germline CDR1 is MNHEY and CDR2 SMNVEV (reference sequence). The germline V and J ends were trimmed by 4 bases and 4 bases, with 5 bases remaining between them. CDR3 size: 13 residues. The CDR3 nucleotides are TGTGCCAGCAGTTCCGGTTATAATTCACCCCTCCACTTT. Translating gives CASSSGYNSPLHF.

This clone was counted once. The rearrangement links TRBV6-2 or TRBV6-3 to TRBJ2-7; 9 bases are shared with TRBD2. Germline assignment: CDR1 MNHEY and CDR2 SVGEGT. The CDR3 runs to 17 residues. Trimming at V came to 2 bases and at J to 3 bases, leaving 11 bases not matched to a gene. This CDR3 is CASSYDFRRGGLYEQYF. The CDR3 nucleotides are TGTGCCAGCAGTTACGACTTCAGGCGGGGGGGCCTCTACGAGCAGTACTTC.

This clone occurred many times. The chain recombines TRBV5-6 with TRBJ2-7; no firm D call. The CDR3 loop spans 14 amino acids. Germline V gene sequence: CDR1 SGHDT, CDR2 YYEEEE. V was shortened by 0 bases and J by 5 bases, with 12 bases between the two germline ends. Here the CDR3 reads CASSLGSGLNEQYF. The CDR3 nucleotides read TGTGCCAGCAGCTTGGGGTCGGGTCTCAACGAGCAGTACTTC.

This chain's CDR3 is CASSFGGVNTGELFF. CDR3 coding DNA: TGCGCCAGCAGCTTTGGGGGGGTGAACACCGGGGAGCTGTTTTTT. The chain combines TRBV5-1 with TRBJ2-2; TRBD2 matches 7 bases. This CDR3 contains 15 residues. Germline lookup yields CDR1 SGHRS and CDR2 YFSETQ. V gave up 2 bases and J gave up 1 base; unmatched junction bases: 2.

This sequence joins TRBV20-1 and TRBJ2-1; 10 positions agree with TRBD2. Germline CDR1 DFQATT, CDR2 SNEGSKA (reference sequence). Losses at the gene ends were 3 bases for V and 5 bases for J; bases not matched to a gene: 4. This CDR3 has 14 residues. CDR3 in amino acids: CSASPSGSNNEQFF. For the CDR3, the DNA is TGCAGTGCTAGTCCTAGCGGGAGCAACAATGAGCAGTTCTTC.

This chain links TRBV7-2 with TRBJ2-1; TRBD2 matches at 7 bases. Per germline, CDR1 SGHTA and CDR2 FQGNSA. The junction had 4 bases not matched to a gene; V was cut back by 2 bases and J by 3 bases. The CDR3 loop spans 15 amino acids. CDR3 residues: CASSLMSGVYNEQFF. The CDR3 coding sequence is TGTGCCAGCAGCTTAATGAGCGGGGTCTACAATGAGCAGTTCTTC. Variable domain in full (rest from reference TRBV7-2 and TRBJ2-1): GAGVSQSPSNKVTEKGKDVELRCDPISGHTALYWYRQSLGQGLEFLIYFQGNSAPDKSGLPSDRFSAERTGGSVSTLTIQRTQQEDSAVYLCASSLMSGVYNEQFFGPGTRLTVL.

The V and J genes are TRBV27 and TRBJ2-6, with 7 nucleotides matching TRBD2. Losses at the gene ends were 2 bases for V and 1 base for J; bases not matched to a gene: 5. The CDR3 totals 17 residues. Germline values: CDR1 MNHEY, CDR2 SMNVEV (reference sequence). CDR3 loop: CASSLEGGGSGANVLTF. CDR3 DNA: TGTGCCAGCAGTTTAGAGGGCGGGGGATCTGGGGCCAACGTCCTGACTTTC.

The rearrangement joins TRBV19 to TRBJ2-7; D uncertain. The CDR3 contains 17 residues. The V end lost 3 bases, the J end lost 5 bases, and 23 bases lay between the germline ends. Germline CDR1 and CDR2: LNHDA and SQIVND (reference sequence). As DNA, the CDR3 is TGTGCCAGTAGTATGTCTTTGAGCGAGTCCCGTCTCAACGAGCAGTACTTC. Protein sequence: CASSMSLSESRLNEQYF. Variable domain in full (rest from reference TRBV19 and TRBJ2-7): DGGITQSPKYLFRKEGQNVTLSCEQNLNHDAMYWYRQDPGQGLRLIYYSQIVNDFQKGDIAEGYSVSREKKESFPLTVTSAQKNPTAFYLCASSMSLSESRLNEQYFGPGTRLTVT.

The chain recombines TRBV2 with TRBJ1-2; TRBD1 might be the D (5 bases). V gave up 2 bases and J gave up 4 bases, with 11 bases separating them. Germline lookup yields CDR1 SNHLY and CDR2 FYNNEI. The CDR3 is made up of 14 amino acids. The CDR3 DNA is TGTGCCAGCAGTGAATCGGGGGTACTCTATGGCTACACCTTC. This sequence encodes CASSESGVLYGYTF.

The chain employs TRBV28 and TRBJ2-5, with D possibly TRBD1 on 8 matching bases. The CDR3 covers 14 residues. V lost 4 bases, J lost 4 bases, and 13 bases lay in between. The V gene's germline CDR1 is MDHEN and CDR2 SYDVKM. This chain's CDR3 is CASSSTGEGETQYF. The DNA of the CDR3 is TGTGCCAGCAGTTCGACAGGGGAGGGAGAGACCCAGTACTTC.

This chain joins TRBV27 and TRBJ2-3; 9 bases are shared with TRBD1. The CDR3 spans 16 residues. J gave up 2 bases and V 3 bases, and 6 bases lay outside the gene matches. Germline V gives CDR1 MNHEY, CDR2 SMNVEV (reference sequence). CDR3 residues: CASSFDGTGPTDTQYF. The DNA for the CDR3 is TGTGCCAGCAGTTTTGACGGGACAGGGCCCACAGATACGCAGTATTTT.

This clone was found a few times. The chain links TRBV6-4 to TRBJ2-2; 9 bases fit TRBD1. The germline CDR1 and CDR2 sequences are MRHNA and SNTAGT. This CDR3 spans 14 amino acids. The trim removed 4 bases at V and 3 bases at J, leaving 0 bases unmatched. CDR3 protein: CASSGTGDTGELFF. The CDR3 bases are TGTGCCAGCAGTGGGACAGGGGACACCGGGGAGCTGTTTTTT.

The chain combines TRBV28 with TRBJ2-7; 8 bases fit TRBD2. The germline V gene has CDR1 MDHEN and CDR2 SYDVKM. The CDR3 runs 13 residues. V dropped 11 bases and J dropped 4; count of bases not matched to a gene: 10. CDR3 region: CAVHGGGQYEQYF. CDR3 coding DNA: TGTGCCGTACACGGCGGGGGGCAGTACGAGCAGTACTTC.

The gene calls are TRBV3-1 (or the pseudogene TRBV3-2) and TRBJ1-5; D might be TRBD1 (6 bases). The V and J ends lost 1 base and 3 bases respectively, with 7 bases between them. The CDR3 loop spans 14 amino acids. Germline V gene sequence: CDR1 LGHDT, CDR2 YNNKEL (reference sequence). For the CDR3, the DNA is TGTGCCAGCAGCCAAGCAGGGGTCAATCAGCCCCAGCATTTT. Translation gives CASSQAGVNQPQHF.

The chain joins TRBV29-1 to TRBJ2-7, with D unresolved. The V and J ends lost 4 bases and 2 bases respectively, with 15 bases between them. Per germline, CDR1 SQVTM and CDR2 ANQGSEA. This CDR3 is 14 amino acids long. CDR3 region: CSVVWRSGTYEQYF. The CDR3 nucleotides read TGCAGCGTTGTTTGGCGGAGTGGAACCTACGAGCAGTACTTC.

This rearrangement joins TRBV6-1 to TRBJ1-1; weak D call: TRBD1 (5 bases). The germline gives CDR1 MNHNS, CDR2 SASEGT. Trimming cost V 1 base and J 0 bases, with 15 bases left between them. The length of the CDR3 is 17 residues. CDR3 DNA sequence: TGTGCCAGCAGTGAAGGAAGGGGTTACAGTATGAACACTGAAGCTTTCTTT. Residues: CASSEGRGYSMNTEAFF.

This chain uses TRBV10-3 with TRBJ2-7; D is unresolved. V dropped 5 bases and J dropped 0 bases, with 11 bases sitting between them. The length of the CDR3 is 14 residues. CDR1 and CDR2 (germline): ENHRY, SYGVKD. This CDR3 reads CAISRSETSYEQYF. The CDR3 DNA sequence: TGTGCCATCAGTCGTTCAGAAACCTCCTACGAGCAGTACTTC.

J is TRBJ2-2 and V is TRBV6-2 or TRBV6-3, with TRBD1 matching 8 bases. The CDR3 loop spans 15 amino acids. Germline CDR1 is MNHEY and CDR2 is SVGEGT. Germline trimming cut 5 bases from V and 4 bases from J; bases unmatched to any gene: 6. The CDR3: CASSLDRAITGELFF. The CDR3 bases are TGTGCCAGCAGTCTGGACAGGGCGATCACCGGGGAGCTGTTTTTT.

The V gene is TRBV27, the J gene TRBJ2-7; D might be TRBD1 (5 bases). The CDR3 runs to 13 residues. V gave up 3 bases and J gave up 4 bases, with 10 bases separating them. In germline, CDR1 is MNHEY, CDR2 SMNVEV (reference sequence). The CDR3 here is CASSFGRVYEQYF. For the CDR3, the DNA is TGTGCCAGCAGTTTTGGCAGGGTTTACGAGCAGTACTTC.

The rearrangement uses TRBV11-2 and TRBJ1-1, with D uncertain. Per germline, CDR1 SGHAT and CDR2 FQNNGV. Trimming took 0 bases from V and 0 from J, leaving 14 bases between them. The CDR3 spans 17 residues. CDR3 nucleotide sequence: TGTGCCAGCAGCTTAGATCTTGCGGGATTGGTGAACACTGAAGCTTTCTTT. Translated, it gives CASSLDLAGLVNTEAFF.